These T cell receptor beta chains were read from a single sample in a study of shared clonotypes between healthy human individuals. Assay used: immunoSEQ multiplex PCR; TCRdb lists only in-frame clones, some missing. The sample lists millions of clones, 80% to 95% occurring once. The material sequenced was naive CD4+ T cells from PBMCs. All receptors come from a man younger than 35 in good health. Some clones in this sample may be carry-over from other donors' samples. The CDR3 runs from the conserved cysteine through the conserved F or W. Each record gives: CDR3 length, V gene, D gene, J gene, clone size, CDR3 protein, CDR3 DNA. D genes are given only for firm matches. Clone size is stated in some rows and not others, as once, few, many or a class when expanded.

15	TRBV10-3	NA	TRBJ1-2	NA	CAISERQATDYGYTF	TGTGCCATCAGTGAGCGGCAGGCTACTGACTATGGCTACACCTTC
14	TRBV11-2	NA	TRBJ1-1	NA	CASSFRTVNTEAFF	TGTGCCAGCAGCTTTCGGACAGTGAACACTGAAGCTTTCTTT
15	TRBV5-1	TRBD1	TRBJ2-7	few	CASSLGTGLGYEQYF	TGCGCCAGCAGCCTAGGGACAGGGTTAGGGTACGAGCAGTACTTC
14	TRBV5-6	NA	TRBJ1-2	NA	CASNLREPNYGYTF	TGTGCCAGCAATCTTAGAGAACCGAACTATGGCTACACCTTC
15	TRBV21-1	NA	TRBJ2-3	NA	CASTPGQASTDTQYF	TGTGCCAGCACCCCGGGGCAGGCTAGCACAGATACGCAGTATTTT
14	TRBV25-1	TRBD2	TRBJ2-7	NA	CASSPGTSYYEQYF	TGTGCCAGCAGTCCGGGGACTAGCTATTACGAGCAGTACTTC
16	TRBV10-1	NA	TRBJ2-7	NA	CASSESRPSGTYEQYF	TGCGCCAGCAGTGAGTCCCGGCCTAGTGGGACCTACGAGCAGTACTTC
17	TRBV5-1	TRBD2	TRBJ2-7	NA	CASSFTPGLPGGYEQYF	TGCGCCAGCAGCTTTACTCCGGGACTACCTGGGGGCTACGAGCAGTACTTC
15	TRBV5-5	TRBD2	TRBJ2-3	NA	CASSVTSGSTDTQYF	TGTGCCAGCAGCGTGACTAGCGGTAGCACAGATACGCAGTATTTT
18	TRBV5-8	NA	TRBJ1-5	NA	CASSLFLGDGQFYQPQHF	TGTGCCAGCAGCTTGTTTTTAGGTGACGGACAGTTCTACCAGCCCCAGCATTTT
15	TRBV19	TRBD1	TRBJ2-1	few	CASSTTGAGINEQFF	TGTGCCAGTAGTACAACAGGGGCCGGCATCAATGAGCAGTTCTTC
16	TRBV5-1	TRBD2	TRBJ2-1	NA	CASSSPSGGEYNEQFF	TGCGCCAGCAGCTCCCCTAGCGGGGGGGAGTACAATGAGCAGTTCTTC
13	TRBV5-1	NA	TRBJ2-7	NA	CASSGGSTYEQYF	TGCGCCAGCTCGGGGGGCAGCACCTACGAGCAGTACTTC
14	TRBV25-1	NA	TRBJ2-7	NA	CASSESGLRYEQYF	TGTGCCAGCAGTGAATCGGGGTTAAGATACGAGCAGTACTTC
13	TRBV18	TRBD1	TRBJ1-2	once	CASSPGQPYGYTF	TGTGCCAGCTCACCGGGACAGCCGTATGGCTACACCTTC
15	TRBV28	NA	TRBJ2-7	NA	CASRSEGLARHEQYF	TGTGCCAGCAGGTCAGAGGGACTGGCACGCCACGAGCAGTACTTC
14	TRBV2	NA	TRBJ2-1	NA	CASSDPEFYNEQFF	TGTGCCAGCAGCGACCCGGAGTTCTACAATGAGCAGTTCTTC
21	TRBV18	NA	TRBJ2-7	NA	CASSPSPLGVQKGDRHYEQYF	TGTGCCAGCTCACCTTCCCCCTTGGGGGTTCAAAAGGGAGACAGGCACTACGAGCAGTACTTC